The entry that follows covers one TCR beta chain sequence. Authors' analysis steps: Amplification of reference gene primers provided the estimated nucleated cell counts. Clones were read by immunoSEQ multiplex PCR, and TCRdb kept only the in-frame ones, dropping some. From that table come the V and J calls and clone size; the DNA was used to work out D and trimming. Seen here are about 150,000 clones, around 84% observed once, and the top ten hold about 2.6%. The germline gives CDR1 LNHDA, CDR2 SQIVND (reference sequence). Trimming pared 7 bases from V and 0 bases from J, leaving 16 bases between. There are 15 residues in the CDR3. These data come from a study of blood T cell repertoires in COVID-19. Whole-study context: The United States, Italy and Spain supplied acute and convalescent COVID-19 samples. T cells, B-cell-depleted T cells, or PBMCs provided the cDNA or gDNA that served as material.

This sequence was found in a human donor with acute or convalescent COVID-19. The donor label of this sample is uncertain. V gene TRBV19 combines with J gene TRBJ2-7; TRBD1 is a possible D gene (5 bases). Sequenced material: peripheral blood. DNA for the CDR3: TGTGCCAGTAATGCCAATCCGACAGACTCCTACGAGCAGTACTTC. Its translation: CASNANPTDSYEQYF.